This T cell receptor beta chain was found in a study of T cell responses to AZD1222 COVID-19 vaccine. Study-wide results and caveats: Researchers took repertoire samples only after the peak T cell response had come. Spike-specific TCR breadth and depth were elevated following two AZD1222 doses.

As to this clone: Its antigen is undetermined.

This CDR3 region has 16 residues. Germline V lookup: CDR1 LNHDA, CDR2 SQIVND (reference sequence). The V gene lost 9 bases and the J gene lost 0 bases, with 17 bases spanning the gap. Only in-frame clones appear in the TCRdb table, and some are missing; sequencing was by immunoSEQ multiplex PCR. The repertoire holds roughly 140,000 clones, roughly 90% seen once, with less than 2.5% in the top ten. Second doses were pooled across both intervals (about 4 or about 12 weeks). The chain has TRBV19 and TRBJ1-4, with D unclear. The sequencing used peripheral blood, collected 28 days after the second AZD1222 dose. The TCR comes from an adult who received the AZD1222 COVID-19 vaccine. The CDR3 DNA follows: TGTGCCAGCCAACCAAGGGCGCCAGCAACTAATGAAAAACTGTTTTTT. Encoded protein: CASQPRAPATNEKLFF.